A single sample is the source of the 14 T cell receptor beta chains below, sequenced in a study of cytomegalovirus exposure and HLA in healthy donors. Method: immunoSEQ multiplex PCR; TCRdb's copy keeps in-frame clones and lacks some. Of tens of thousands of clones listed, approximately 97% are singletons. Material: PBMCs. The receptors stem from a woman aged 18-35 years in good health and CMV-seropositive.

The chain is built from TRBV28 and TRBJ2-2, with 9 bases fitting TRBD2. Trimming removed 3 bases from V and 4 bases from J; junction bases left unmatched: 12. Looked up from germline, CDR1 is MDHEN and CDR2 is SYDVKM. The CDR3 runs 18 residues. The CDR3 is CASSLALAGLLGTGELFF. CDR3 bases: TGTGCCAGCAGTTTGGCACTAGCGGGCTTATTGGGCACCGGGGAGCTGTTTTTT.

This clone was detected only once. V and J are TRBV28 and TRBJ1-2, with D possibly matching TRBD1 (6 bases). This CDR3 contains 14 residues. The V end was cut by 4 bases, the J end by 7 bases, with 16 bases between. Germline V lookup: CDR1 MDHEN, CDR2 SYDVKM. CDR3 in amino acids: CASSYRVKEGGYTF. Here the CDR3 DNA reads TGTGCCAGCAGTTACAGGGTAAAGGAAGGTGGCTACACCTTC.

The CDR3 loop reads CASSLQLGLAGGLRGNEQFF. Written as DNA, the CDR3 is TGTGCCAGCAGCCTCCAATTGGGACTAGCGGGAGGGCTTCGTGGCAATGAGCAGTTCTTC. The chain has TRBV21-1 and TRBJ2-1; no DNA check was done on the table's D call, TRBD2. TRBV21-1 is listed as a pseudogene. CDR3 length: 20 amino acids.

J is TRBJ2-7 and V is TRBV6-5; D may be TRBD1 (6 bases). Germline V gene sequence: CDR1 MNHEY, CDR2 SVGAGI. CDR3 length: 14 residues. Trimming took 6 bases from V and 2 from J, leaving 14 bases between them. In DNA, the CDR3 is TGTGCCAGCAGGTTTATCGGGACAACCTACGAGCAGTACTTC. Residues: CASRFIGTTYEQYF.

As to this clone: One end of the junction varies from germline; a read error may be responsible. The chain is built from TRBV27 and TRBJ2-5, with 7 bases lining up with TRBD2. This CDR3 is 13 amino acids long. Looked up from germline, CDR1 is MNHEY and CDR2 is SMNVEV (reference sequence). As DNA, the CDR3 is TGTGCCAACAGTTTATGGGGGGGGGAGACCCAGTACTTC. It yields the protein CANSLWGGETQYF.

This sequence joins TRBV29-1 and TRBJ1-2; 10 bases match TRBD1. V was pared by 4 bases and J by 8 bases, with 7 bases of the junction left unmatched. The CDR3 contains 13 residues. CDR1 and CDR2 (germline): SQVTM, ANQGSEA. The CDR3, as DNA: TGCAGCGTTGCCCGGGACAGGGGAAAAGGCTACACCTTC. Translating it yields CSVARDRGKGYTF.

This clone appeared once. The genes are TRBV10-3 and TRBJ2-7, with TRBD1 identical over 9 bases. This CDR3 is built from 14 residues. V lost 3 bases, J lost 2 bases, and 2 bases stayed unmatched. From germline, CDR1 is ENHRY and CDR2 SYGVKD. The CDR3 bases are TGTGCCATCAGTGAAAGGACAGGGGCCTACGAGCAGTACTTC. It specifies CAISERTGAYEQYF.

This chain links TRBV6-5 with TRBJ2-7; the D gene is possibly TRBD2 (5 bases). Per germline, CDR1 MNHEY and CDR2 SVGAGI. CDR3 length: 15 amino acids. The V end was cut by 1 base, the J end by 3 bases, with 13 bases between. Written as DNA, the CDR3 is TGTGCCAGCAGTTACTTACGGTCCCGGGGCTACGAGCAGTACTTC. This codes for CASSYLRSRGYEQYF.

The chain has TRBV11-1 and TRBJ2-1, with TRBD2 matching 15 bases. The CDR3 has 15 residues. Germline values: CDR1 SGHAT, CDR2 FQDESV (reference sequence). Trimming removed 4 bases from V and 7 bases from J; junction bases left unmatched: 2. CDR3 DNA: TGTGCCAGCAGCTACGGGACTAGCGGGAGGAATGAGCAGTTCTTC. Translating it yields CASSYGTSGRNEQFF.

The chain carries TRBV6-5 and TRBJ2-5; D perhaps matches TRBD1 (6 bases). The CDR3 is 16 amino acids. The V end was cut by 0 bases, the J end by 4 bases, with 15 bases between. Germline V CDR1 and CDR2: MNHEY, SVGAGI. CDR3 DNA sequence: TGTGCCAGCAGTTACTCTCTAGAGGGACAAGTAGAGACCCAGTACTTC. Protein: CASSYSLEGQVETQYF.

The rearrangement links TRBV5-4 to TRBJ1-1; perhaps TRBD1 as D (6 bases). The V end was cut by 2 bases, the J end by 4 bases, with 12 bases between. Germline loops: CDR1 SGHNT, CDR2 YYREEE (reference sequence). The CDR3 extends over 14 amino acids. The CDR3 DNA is TGTGCCAGCAGCTTACAGGGCACCATCACTGAAGCTTTCTTT. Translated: CASSLQGTITEAFF.

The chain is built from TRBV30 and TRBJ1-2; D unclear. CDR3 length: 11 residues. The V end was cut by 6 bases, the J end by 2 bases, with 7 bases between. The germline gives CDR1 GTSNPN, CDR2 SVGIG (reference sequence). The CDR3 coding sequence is TGTGCCTGCACATTGAACTATGGCTACACCTTC. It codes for CACTLNYGYTF.

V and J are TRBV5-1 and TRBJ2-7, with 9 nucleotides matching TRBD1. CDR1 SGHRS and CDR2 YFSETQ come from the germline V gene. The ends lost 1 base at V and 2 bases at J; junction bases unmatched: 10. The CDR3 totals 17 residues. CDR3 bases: TGCGCCAGCAGCTTGAGCCGTAGAGGGACAGGGACCTACGAGCAGTACTTC. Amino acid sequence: CASSLSRRGTGTYEQYF.

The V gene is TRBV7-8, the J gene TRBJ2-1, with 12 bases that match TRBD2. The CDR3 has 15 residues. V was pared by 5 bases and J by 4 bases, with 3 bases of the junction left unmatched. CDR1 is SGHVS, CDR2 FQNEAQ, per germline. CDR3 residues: CASSRGLAGYNEQFF. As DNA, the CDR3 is TGTGCCAGCAGCCGAGGACTAGCGGGATACAATGAGCAGTTCTTC.